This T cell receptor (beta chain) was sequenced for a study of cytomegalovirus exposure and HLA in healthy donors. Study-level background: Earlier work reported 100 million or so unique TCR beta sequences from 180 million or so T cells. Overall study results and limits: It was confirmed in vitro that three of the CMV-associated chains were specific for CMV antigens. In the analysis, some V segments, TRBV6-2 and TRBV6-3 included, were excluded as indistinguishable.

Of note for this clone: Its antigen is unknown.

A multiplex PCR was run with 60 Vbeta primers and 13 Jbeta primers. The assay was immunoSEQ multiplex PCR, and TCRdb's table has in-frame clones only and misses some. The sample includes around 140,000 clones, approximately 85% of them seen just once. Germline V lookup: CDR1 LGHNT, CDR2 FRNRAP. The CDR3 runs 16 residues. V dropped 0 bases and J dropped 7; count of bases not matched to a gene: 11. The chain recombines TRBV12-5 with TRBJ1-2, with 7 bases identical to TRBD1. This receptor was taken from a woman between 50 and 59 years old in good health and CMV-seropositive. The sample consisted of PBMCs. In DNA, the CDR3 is TGTGCTAGTGGTTTGGTCCTTTCCAGGGGGAGAGGTGGCTACACCTTC. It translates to CASGLVLSRGRGGYTF.